Below, 13 T cell receptor beta chains from the same sample are listed, as sequenced in a study of regulatory T cells in long-lasting Graves disease. Arm-PCR of CDR3 regions and iRepertoire HTBI primers were the basis on which TCR beta libraries were built. TCRdb redid the calling of the multiplex PCR reads with MiXCR, one entry per CDR3 protein. The sample yields 250,000 to 300,000 distinct CDR3 sequences, under 25% seen once. Time point noted: persistent/refractory GD, antithyroid drugs over 5 years with positive TRAb. RNA isolated from PBMCs was used to make the TCR library. Sequenced here: peripheral blood mononuclear cells (PBMCs), sampled when the disease was refractory, from a patient treated with antithyroid drugs. The receptors stem from a female donor with Graves disease.

This chain connects TRBV27 to TRBJ2-1; TRBD2 is a possible D gene (7 bases). The V and J ends lost 3 bases and 8 bases respectively, with 20 bases between them. Germline CDR1 and CDR2: MNHEY and SMNVEV (reference sequence). This CDR3 has 16 residues. The CDR3 is CASSLRGRALTDEQFF. In DNA form, the CDR3 reads TGTGCCAGCAGTTTGAGGGGGAGGGCCTTGACAGATGAGCAGTTCTTC.

This clonotype was counted only a few times. V usage is TRBV20-1 and J usage is TRBJ1-5; possible D gene TRBD1, 6 bases. Trimming removed 5 bases from V and 0 bases from J, with 14 bases in between. Germline V gives CDR1 DFQATT, CDR2 SNEGSKA (reference sequence). This CDR3 spans 15 amino acids. The CDR3 sequence: CSAPRTGFSNQPQHF. The CDR3 DNA follows: TGCAGTGCTCCACGAACAGGGTTTAGCAATCAGCCCCAGCATTTT.

This clonotype was seen at least ten times. CDR3: CASSYLVTGAQYEQYF. Written as DNA, the CDR3 is TGTGCCAGCAGTTACCTCGTGACAGGGGCCCAGTACGAGCAGTACTTC. This chain joins TRBV6-5 and TRBJ2-7, with 8 bases lining up with TRBD1. The CDR3 spans 16 residues. In germline, CDR1 is MNHEY, CDR2 SVGAGI. Unmatched junction bases numbered 10, after V lost 2 bases and J lost 4 bases.

This clonotype was seen a handful of times. V usage is TRBV3-1 and J usage is TRBJ2-2; 9 nucleotides align to TRBD2. Trimming cost V 4 bases and J 7 bases; bases outside gene matches: 10. Germline CDR1 LGHDT, CDR2 YNNKEL (reference sequence). The CDR3 sequence is 16 residues long. The CDR3 reads CASSPLGGRGIGELFF. The CDR3 DNA reads as TGTGCCAGCAGCCCTCTTGGCGGGAGGGGCATCGGGGAGCTGTTTTTT.

Ten or more counts support this clonotype. The genes are TRBV11-2 and TRBJ2-5, with TRBD2 as a possible D gene (5 bases). The CDR3 is made up of 13 amino acids. Germline-derived CDR1 and CDR2 are SGHAT and FQNNGV. Trimming shortened V by 1 base and J by 3 bases, and 6 bases separated the two germline ends. CDR3 nucleotides: TGTGCCAGCAGCTTAGGGCGGGAAGAGACCCAGTACTTC. Its translation is CASSLGREETQYF.

V and J are TRBV6-1 and TRBJ2-2, with D possibly TRBD2 on 5 matching bases. The germline V and J ends were trimmed by 6 bases and 5 bases, with 22 bases remaining between them. CDR3 size: 17 residues. Per germline, CDR1 MNHNS and CDR2 SASEGT. The CDR3 DNA reads as TGTGCCAGCAGACGGGATACTGACAACGTAGAGACCGGGGAGCTGTTTTTT. It yields the protein CASRRDTDNVETGELFF.

This clonotype showed up just a few times. CDR3 DNA sequence: TGTGCCAGCAGCTTAGCGGGGGGCTATCGCACTGAAGCTTTCTTT. Translation gives CASSLAGGYRTEAFF. The genes are TRBV7-9 and TRBJ1-1, with a tentative D call TRBD1 (6 bases). This CDR3 spans 15 amino acids. The germline V gene has CDR1 SEHNR and CDR2 FQNEAQ (reference sequence). V was shortened by 0 bases and J by 4 bases, with 12 bases between the two germline ends.

On this clonotype itself: A read error may be the cause here, since a much bigger clone is one base away. The V call is TRBV7-9, the J call TRBJ2-5; 13 nucleotides line up with TRBD2. This CDR3 region has 16 residues. V gave up 6 bases and J gave up 4 bases; unmatched junction bases: 8. Germline assignment: CDR1 SEHNR and CDR2 FQNEAQ (reference sequence). Written as DNA, the CDR3 is TGTGCCAGCAGGCCTCTCAGGACTAGCGGGGGAGAGACCCAGTACTTC. It codes for CASRPLRTSGGETQYF.

This chain connects TRBV29-1 to TRBJ2-2; no definite D call. The CDR3 is 13 residues long. Trimming cost V 2 bases and J 3 bases, with 7 bases left between them. Looked up from germline, CDR1 is SQVTM and CDR2 is ANQGSEA. DNA for the CDR3: TGCAGCGTTGAACAGGCCTACACCGGGGAGCTGTTTTTT. It is translated as CSVEQAYTGELFF.

The chain has TRBV19 and TRBJ1-4; 7 bases fit TRBD1. Germline V gene sequence: CDR1 LNHDA, CDR2 SQIVND (reference sequence). The CDR3 consists of 14 residues. Trimming at V came to 9 bases and at J to 5 bases, leaving 9 bases not matched to a gene. The DNA of the CDR3 is TGTGCCAGCCAAATAACAGGGGCGAATGAAAAACTGTTTTTT. Translating it yields CASQITGANEKLFF.

This clonotype has a handful of counts. Written as DNA, the CDR3 is TGCGCCAGCAGCTTCGAGGGACAGGGCTGGGAGACCCAGTACTTC. Amino acids: CASSFEGQGWETQYF. The V and J genes are TRBV5-1 and TRBJ2-5, with 9 nucleotides matching TRBD1. The CDR3 consists of 15 residues. Germline CDR1 and CDR2: SGHRS and YFSETQ. The J segment lost 5 bases and the V segment lost 2 bases, leaving 7 bases of the junction unmatched.

This clonotype turned up a few times. The J gene is TRBJ2-1, the V gene TRBV25-1; D unresolved. There are 13 residues in the CDR3. Per the germline V gene, CDR1 is MGHDK and CDR2 is SYGVNS. V was trimmed by 1 base and J by 7 bases, leaving 8 bases between them. The CDR3 bases are TGTGCCAGCAGTGAATTTAATGGGAATGAGCAGTTCTTC. Translating it yields CASSEFNGNEQFF.

J is TRBJ2-7 and V is TRBV3-1; D tentatively fits TRBD1 or TRBD2 (5 bases each). Germline-derived CDR1 and CDR2 are LGHDT and YNNKEL (reference sequence). CDR3 length equals 16 residues. V was trimmed by 1 base and J by 3 bases, leaving 16 bases between them. In DNA form, the CDR3 reads TGTGCCAGCAGCCAAGTCGGTGGGGGAACCCTCTACGAGCAGTACTTC. It codes for CASSQVGGGTLYEQYF.